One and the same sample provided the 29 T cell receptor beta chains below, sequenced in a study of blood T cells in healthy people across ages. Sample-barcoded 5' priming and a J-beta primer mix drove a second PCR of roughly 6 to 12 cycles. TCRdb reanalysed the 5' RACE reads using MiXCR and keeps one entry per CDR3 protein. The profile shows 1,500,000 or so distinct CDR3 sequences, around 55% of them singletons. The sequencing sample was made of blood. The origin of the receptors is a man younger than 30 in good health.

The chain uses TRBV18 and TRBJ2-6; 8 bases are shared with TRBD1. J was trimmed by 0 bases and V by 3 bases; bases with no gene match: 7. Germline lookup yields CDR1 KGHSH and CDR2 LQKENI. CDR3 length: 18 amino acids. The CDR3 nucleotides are TGTGCCAGCTCACCTCTTGGGACAGGCCCCTCTGGGGCCAACGTCCTGACTTTC. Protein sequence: CASSPLGTGPSGANVLTF. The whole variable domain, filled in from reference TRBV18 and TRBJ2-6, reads NAGVMQNPRHLVRRRGQEARLRCSPMKGHSHVYWYRQLPEEGLKFMVYLQKENIIDESGMPKERFSAEFPKEGPSILRIQQVVRGDSAAYFCASSPLGTGPSGANVLTFGAGSRLTVL.

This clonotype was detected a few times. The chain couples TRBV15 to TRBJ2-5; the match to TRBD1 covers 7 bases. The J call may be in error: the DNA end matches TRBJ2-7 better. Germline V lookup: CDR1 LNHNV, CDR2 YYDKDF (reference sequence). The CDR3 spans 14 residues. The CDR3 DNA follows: TGTGCCACCAGCAACGTTCAGGGGGTCTACGAGCAGTACTTC. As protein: CATSNVQGVYEQYF.

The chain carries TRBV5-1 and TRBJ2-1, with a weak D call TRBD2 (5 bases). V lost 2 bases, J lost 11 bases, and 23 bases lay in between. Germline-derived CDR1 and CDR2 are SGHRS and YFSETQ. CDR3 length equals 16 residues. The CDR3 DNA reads TGCGCCAGCAGCTTAGTTTTAGCGCAGTATTCGGGAAAGCAGTTCTTC. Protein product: CASSLVLAQYSGKQFF. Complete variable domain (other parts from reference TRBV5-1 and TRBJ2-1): KAGVTQTPRYLIKTRGQQVTLSCSPISGHRSVSWYQQTPGQGLQFLFEYFSETQRNKGNFPGRFSGRQFSNSRSEMNVSTLELGDSALYLCASSLVLAQYSGKQFFGPGTRLTVL.

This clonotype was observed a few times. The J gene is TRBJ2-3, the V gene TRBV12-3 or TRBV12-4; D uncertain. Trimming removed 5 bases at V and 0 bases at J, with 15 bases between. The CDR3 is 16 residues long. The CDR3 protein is CASSPYIGASTDTQYF. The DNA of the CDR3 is TGTGCCAGCAGTCCATACATCGGTGCTAGCACAGATACGCAGTATTTT.

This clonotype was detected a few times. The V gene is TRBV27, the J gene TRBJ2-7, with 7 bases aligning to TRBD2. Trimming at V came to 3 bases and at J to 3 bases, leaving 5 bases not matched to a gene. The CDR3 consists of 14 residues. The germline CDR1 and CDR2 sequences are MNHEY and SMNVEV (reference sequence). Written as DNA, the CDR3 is TGTGCCAGCAGTTTCGGGGGGAACCACTACGAGCAGTACTTC. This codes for CASSFGGNHYEQYF.

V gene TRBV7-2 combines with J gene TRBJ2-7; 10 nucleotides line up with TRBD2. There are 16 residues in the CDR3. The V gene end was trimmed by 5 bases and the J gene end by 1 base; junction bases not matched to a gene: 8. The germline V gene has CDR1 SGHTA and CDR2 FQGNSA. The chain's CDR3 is CASSQFSGGTSYEQYF. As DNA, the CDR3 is TGTGCCAGCAGCCAATTTAGCGGGGGGACATCCTACGAGCAGTACTTC.

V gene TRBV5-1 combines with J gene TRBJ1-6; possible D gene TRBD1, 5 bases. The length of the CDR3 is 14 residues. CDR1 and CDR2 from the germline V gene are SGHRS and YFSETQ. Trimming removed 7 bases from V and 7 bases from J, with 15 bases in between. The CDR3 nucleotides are TGCGCCAGCCGGGAACAGGAGCCGAATTCACCCCTCCACTTT. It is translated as CASREQEPNSPLHF.

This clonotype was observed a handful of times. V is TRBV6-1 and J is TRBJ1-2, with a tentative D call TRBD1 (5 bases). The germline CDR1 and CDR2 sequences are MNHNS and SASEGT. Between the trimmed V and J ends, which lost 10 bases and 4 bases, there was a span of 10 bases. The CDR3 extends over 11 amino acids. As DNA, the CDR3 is TGTGCCACCAGGGTATCCTATGGCTACACCTTC. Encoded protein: CATRVSYGYTF.

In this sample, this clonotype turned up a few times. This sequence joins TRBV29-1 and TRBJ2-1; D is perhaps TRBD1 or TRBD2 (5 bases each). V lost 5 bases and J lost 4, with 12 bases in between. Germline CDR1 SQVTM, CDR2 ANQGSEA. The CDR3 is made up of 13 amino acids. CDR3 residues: CSVPGPEYNEQFF. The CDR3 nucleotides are TGCAGCGTTCCGGGACCGGAGTACAATGAGCAGTTCTTC.

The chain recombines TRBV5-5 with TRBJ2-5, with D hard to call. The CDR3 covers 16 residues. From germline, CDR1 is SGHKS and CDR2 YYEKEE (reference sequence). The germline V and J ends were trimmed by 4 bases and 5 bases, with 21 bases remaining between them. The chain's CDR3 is CASSVVDGPSGETQYF. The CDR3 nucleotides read TGTGCCAGCAGCGTGGTAGACGGGCCGAGTGGGGAGACCCAGTACTTC.

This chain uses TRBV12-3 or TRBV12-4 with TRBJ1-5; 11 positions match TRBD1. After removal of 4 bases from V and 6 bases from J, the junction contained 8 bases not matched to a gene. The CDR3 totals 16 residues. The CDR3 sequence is CASSSIFGQGAQPQHF. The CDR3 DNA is TGTGCCAGCAGTTCGATTTTCGGACAGGGGGCTCAGCCCCAGCATTTT.

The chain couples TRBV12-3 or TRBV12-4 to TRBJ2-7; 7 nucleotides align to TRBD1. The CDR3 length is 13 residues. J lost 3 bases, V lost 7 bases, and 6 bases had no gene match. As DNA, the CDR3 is TGTGCCAGCAAAACAGGGGCCTACTACGAGCAGTACTTC. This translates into CASKTGAYYEQYF.

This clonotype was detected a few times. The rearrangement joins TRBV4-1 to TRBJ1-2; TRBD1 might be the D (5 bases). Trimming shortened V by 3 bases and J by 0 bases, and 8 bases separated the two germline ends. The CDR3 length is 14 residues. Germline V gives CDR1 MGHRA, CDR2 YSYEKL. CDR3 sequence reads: CASSQAGTNYGYTF. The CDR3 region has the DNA TGCGCCAGCAGCCAGGCAGGGACTAACTATGGCTACACCTTC.

The CDR3 sequence: CASSSRRTGDYGYTF. The CDR3 nucleotides read TGCGCCAGCAGCTCGAGAAGAACAGGGGACTATGGCTACACCTTC. The V and J genes are TRBV4-3 and TRBJ1-2; 7 bases map to TRBD1. The length of the CDR3 is 15 residues. Germline V CDR1 and CDR2: LGHNA, YSLEER. Trimming removed 5 bases from V and 3 bases from J; junction bases left unmatched: 9.

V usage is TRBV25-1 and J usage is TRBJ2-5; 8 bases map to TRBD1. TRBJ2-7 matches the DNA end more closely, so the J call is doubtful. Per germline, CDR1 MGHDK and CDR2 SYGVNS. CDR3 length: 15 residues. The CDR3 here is CASSELGDRTYEQYF. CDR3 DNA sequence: TGTGCCAGCAGTGAATTGGGGGACAGGACCTACGAGCAGTACTTC.

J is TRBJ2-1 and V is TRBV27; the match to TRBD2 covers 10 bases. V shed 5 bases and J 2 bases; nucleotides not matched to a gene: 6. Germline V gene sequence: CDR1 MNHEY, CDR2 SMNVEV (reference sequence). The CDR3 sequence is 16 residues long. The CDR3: CASSPMTSGPYNEQFF. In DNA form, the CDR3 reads TGTGCCAGCAGTCCTATGACTAGCGGGCCCTACAATGAGCAGTTCTTC.

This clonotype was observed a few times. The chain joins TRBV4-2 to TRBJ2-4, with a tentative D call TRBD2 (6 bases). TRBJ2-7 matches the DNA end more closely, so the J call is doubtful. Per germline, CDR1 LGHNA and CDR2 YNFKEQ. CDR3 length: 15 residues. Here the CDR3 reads CASSQDVAAYYEQYF. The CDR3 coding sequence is TGTGCCAGCAGCCAAGATGTAGCGGCCTACTACGAGCAGTACTTC.

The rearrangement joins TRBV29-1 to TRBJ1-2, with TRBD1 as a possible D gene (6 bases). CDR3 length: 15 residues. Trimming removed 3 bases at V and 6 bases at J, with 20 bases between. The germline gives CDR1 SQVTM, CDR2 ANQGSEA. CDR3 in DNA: TGCAGCGTTGAGCCTCCCGTGGACAGCCCTAATGGCTACACCTTC. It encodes CSVEPPVDSPNGYTF.

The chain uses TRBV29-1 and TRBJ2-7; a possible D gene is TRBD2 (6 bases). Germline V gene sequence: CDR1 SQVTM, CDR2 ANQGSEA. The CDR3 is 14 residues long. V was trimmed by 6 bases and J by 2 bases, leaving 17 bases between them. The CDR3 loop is CSVSRGTLTYEQYF. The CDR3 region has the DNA TGCAGCGTCTCACGGGGGACCCTAACCTACGAGCAGTACTTC.

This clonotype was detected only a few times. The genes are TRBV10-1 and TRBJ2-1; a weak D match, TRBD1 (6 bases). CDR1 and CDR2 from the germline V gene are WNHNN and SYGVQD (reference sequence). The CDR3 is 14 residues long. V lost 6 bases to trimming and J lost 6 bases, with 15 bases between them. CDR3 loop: CASSRDTVSNEQFF. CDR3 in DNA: TGCGCCAGCAGCCGGGACACAGTGTCCAATGAGCAGTTCTTC.

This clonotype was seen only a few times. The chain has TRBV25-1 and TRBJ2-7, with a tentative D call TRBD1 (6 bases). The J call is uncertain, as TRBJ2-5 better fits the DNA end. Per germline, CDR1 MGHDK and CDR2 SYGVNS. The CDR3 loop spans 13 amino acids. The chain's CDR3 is CASTPAGAETQYF. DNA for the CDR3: TGTGCCAGCACCCCTGCAGGGGCTGAGACCCAGTACTTC.

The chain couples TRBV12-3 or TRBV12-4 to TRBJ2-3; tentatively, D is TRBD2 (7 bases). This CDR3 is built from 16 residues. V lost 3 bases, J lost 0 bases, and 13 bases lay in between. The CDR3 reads CASSFRGGASTDTQYF. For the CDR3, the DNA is TGTGCCAGCAGTTTTCGAGGGGGGGCTAGCACAGATACGCAGTATTTT.

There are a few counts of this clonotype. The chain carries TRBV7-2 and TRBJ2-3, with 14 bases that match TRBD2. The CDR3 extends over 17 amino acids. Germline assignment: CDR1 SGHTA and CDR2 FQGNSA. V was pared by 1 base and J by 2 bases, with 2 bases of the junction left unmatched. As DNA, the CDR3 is TGTGCCAGCAGCTTAGGGACTAGCGGGGGGAACACAGATACGCAGTATTTT. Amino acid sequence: CASSLGTSGGNTDTQYF.

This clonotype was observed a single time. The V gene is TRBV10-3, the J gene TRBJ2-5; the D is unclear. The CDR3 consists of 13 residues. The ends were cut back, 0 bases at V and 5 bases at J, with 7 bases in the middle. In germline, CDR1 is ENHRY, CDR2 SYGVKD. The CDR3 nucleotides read TGTGCCATCAGTGAGTCAGGCAGGGAGACCCAGTACTTC. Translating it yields CAISESGRETQYF.

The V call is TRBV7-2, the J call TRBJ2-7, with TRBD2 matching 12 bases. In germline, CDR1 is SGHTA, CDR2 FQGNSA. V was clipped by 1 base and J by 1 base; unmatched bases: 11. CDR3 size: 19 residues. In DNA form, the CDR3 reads TGTGCCAGCAGCTTAGAACTAGCGGGGGGTCCACACATTTCCTACGAGCAGTACTTC. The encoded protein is CASSLELAGGPHISYEQYF.

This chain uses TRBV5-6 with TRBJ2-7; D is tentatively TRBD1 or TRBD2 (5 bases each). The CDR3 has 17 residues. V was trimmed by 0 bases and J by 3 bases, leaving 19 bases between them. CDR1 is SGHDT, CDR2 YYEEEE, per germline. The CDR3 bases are TGTGCCAGCAGCTTGGGTTTGGGGCAGGGAGCGTTCTACGAGCAGTACTTC. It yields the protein CASSLGLGQGAFYEQYF.

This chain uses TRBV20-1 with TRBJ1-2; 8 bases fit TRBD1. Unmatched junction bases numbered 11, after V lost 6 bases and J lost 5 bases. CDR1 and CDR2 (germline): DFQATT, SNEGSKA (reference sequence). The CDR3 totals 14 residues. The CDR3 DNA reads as TGCAGTGCGAGACCTCCGGGACAGGTATATGGCTACACCTTC. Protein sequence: CSARPPGQVYGYTF.

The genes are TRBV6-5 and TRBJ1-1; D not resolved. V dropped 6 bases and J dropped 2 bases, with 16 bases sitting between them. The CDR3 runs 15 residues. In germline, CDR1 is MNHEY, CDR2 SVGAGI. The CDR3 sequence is CASRDYSRPNTEAFF. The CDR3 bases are TGTGCCAGCAGGGATTACAGCCGGCCTAACACTGAAGCTTTCTTT.

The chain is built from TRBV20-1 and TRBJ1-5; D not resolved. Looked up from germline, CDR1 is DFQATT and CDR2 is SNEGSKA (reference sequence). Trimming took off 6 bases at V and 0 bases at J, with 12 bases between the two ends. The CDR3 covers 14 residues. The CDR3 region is CSASRPTSNQPQHF. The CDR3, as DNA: TGCAGTGCGTCGCGCCCCACTAGCAATCAGCCCCAGCATTTT.